This entry concerns a single T cell receptor (beta chain). Its target is not known. The source of the sample is a study of post-analysis software for immune sequencing data. Study-level results: TRBV5-6, TRBV5-1 and TRBV20-1 were among roughly five TRBV segments more frequent in patients than controls. Strong co-clustering by F measure was seen for same-batch samples.

Trimming pared 1 base from V and 13 bases from J, leaving 17 bases between. The CDR3 extends over 14 amino acids. Germline CDR1 MNHEY, CDR2 SVGAGI. Unique molecular identifiers had been added to the TCR beta cDNA libraries. Each CDR3 protein is one row after TCRdb ran MiXCR on the PCR reads. The table shows over 700,000 distinct CDR3 sequences, with around 27% occurring only once. The J gene is TRBJ2-1, the V gene TRBV6-5; D uncertain. The source material was blood. The receptor's source is a girl aged 10 to 17 with multiple sclerosis. CDR3 in amino acids: CASSYWAGAETQFF. In DNA form, the CDR3 reads TGTGCCAGCAGTTACTGGGCCGGAGCAGAGACCCAGTTCTTC.